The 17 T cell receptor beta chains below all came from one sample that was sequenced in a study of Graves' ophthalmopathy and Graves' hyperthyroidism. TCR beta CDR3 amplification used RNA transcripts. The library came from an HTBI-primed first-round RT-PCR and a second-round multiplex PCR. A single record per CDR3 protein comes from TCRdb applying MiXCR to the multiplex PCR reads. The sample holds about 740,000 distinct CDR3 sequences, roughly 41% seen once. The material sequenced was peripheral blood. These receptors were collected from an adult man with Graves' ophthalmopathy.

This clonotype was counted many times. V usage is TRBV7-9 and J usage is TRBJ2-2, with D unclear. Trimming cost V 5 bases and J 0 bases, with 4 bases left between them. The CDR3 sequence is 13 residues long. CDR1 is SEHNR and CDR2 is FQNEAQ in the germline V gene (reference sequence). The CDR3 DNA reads TGTGCCAGCAGCCGAGCGAACACCGGGGAGCTGTTTTTT. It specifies CASSRANTGELFF.

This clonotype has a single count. The CDR3 loop is CASQKTETNTEAFF. The DNA of the CDR3 is TGTGCCAGCCAGAAGACGGAGACTAACACTGAAGCTTTCTTT. The rearrangement uses TRBV11-2 and TRBJ1-1; D unclear. The CDR3 loop spans 14 amino acids. The V and J ends lost 8 bases and 2 bases respectively, with 15 bases between them. Germline V gene data show CDR1 as SGHAT and CDR2 as FQNNGV.

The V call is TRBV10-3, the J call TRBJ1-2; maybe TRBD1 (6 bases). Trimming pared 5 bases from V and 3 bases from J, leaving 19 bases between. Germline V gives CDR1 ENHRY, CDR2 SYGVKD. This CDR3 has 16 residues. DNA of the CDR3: TGTGCCATCAGTTCCAGCGGCTGGGACACCTACTATGGCTACACCTTC. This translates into CAISSSGWDTYYGYTF.

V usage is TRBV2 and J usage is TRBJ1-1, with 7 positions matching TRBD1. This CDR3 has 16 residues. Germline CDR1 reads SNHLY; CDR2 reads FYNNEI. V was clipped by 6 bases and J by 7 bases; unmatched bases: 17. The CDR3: CASSWDSQIPDFEAFF. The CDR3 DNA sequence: TGTGCCAGCAGCTGGGACAGCCAAATTCCCGATTTTGAAGCTTTCTTT. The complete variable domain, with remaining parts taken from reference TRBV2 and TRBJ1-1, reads EPEVTQTPSHQVTQMGQEVILRCVPISNHLYFYWYRQILGQKVEFLVSFYNNEISEKSEIFDDQFSVERPDGSNFTLKIRSTKLEDSAMYFCASSWDSQIPDFEAFFGQGTRLTVV.

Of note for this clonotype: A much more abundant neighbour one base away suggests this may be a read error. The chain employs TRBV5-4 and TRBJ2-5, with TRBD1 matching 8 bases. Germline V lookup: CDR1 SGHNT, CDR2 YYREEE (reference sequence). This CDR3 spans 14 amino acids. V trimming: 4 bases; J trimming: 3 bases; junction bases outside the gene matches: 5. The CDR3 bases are TGTGCCAGCAGCCCACTGACAGGGGAAGAGACCCAGTACTTC. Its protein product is CASSPLTGEETQYF.

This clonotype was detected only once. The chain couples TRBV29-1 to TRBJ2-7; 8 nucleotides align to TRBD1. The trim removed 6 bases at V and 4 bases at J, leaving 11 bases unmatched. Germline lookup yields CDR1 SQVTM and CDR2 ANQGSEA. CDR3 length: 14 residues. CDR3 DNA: TGCAGCGTGACACCGGGACAGGCTCATTACGAGCAGTACTTC. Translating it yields CSVTPGQAHYEQYF.

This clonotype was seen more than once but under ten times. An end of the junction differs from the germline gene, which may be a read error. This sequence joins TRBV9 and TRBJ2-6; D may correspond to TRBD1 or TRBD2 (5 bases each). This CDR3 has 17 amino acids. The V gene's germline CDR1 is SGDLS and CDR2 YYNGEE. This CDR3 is CASSQEGGTSGANVLTF. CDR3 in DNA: TGCGCCAGCAGCCAAGAAGGTGGGACCTCTGGGGCCAACGTCCTGACTTTC. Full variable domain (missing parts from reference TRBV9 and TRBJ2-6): DSGVTQTPKHLITATGQRVTLRCSPRSGDLSVYWYQQSLDQGLQFLIQYYNGEERAKGNILERFSAQQFPDLHSELNLSSLELGDSALYFCASSQEGGTSGANVLTFGAGSRLTVL.

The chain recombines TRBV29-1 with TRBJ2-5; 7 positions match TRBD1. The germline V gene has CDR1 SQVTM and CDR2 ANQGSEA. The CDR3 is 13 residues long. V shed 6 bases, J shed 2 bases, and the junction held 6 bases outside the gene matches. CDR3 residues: CSVETGAQETQYF. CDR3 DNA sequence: TGCAGCGTGGAAACAGGGGCGCAAGAGACCCAGTACTTC.

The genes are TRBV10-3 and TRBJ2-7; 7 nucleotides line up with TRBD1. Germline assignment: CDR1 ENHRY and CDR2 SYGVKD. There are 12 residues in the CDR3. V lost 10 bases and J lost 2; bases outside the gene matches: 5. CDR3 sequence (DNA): TGTGCCAGCAAAACAGGGGCCTACGAGCAGTACTTC. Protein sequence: CASKTGAYEQYF.

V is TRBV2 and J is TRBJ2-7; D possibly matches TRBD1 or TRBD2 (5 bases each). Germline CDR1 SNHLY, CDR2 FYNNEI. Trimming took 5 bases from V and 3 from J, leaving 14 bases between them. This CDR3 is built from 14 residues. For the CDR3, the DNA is TGTGCCAGCAGTTTGGGGGACCGGATCTACGAGCAGTACTTC. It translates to CASSLGDRIYEQYF.

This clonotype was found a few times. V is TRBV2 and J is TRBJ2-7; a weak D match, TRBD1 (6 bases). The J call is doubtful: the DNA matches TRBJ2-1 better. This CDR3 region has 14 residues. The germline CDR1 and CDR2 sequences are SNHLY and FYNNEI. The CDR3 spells CASSRIGQYNEQFF. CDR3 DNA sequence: TGTGCCAGCAGTAGGATCGGACAGTACAATGAGCAGTTCTTC.

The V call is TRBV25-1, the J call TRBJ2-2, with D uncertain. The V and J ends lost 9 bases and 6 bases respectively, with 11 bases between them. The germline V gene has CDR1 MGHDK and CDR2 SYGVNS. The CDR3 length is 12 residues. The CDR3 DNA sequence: TGTGCCAGTAGTATCCAGGCCGGGGAGCTGTTTTTT. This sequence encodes CASSIQAGELFF.

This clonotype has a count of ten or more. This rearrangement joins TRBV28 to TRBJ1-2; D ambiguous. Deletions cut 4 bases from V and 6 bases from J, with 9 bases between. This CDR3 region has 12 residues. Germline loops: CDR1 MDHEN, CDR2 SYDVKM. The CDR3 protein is CASSSDIHGYTF. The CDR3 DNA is TGTGCCAGCAGTTCAGATATACATGGCTACACCTTC.

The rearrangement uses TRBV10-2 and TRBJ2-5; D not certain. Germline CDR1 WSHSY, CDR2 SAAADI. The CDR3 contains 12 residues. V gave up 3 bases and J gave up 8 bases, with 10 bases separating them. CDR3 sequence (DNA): TGCGCCAGCAGTGACCTCAGTAGAACCCAGTACTTC. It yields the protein CASSDLSRTQYF.

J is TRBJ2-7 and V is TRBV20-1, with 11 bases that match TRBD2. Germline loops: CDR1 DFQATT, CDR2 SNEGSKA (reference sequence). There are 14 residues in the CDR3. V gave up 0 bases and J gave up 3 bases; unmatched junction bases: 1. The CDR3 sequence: CSARDTSGSYEQYF. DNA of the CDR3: TGCAGTGCTAGAGATACTAGCGGGAGCTACGAGCAGTACTTC.

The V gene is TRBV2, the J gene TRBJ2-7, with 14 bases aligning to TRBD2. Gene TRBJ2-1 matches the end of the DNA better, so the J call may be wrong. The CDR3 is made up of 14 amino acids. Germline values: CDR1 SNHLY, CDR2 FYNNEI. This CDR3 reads CASRETSGGDEQFF. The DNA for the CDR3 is TGTGCCAGCAGGGAGACTAGCGGGGGGGATGAGCAGTTCTTC.

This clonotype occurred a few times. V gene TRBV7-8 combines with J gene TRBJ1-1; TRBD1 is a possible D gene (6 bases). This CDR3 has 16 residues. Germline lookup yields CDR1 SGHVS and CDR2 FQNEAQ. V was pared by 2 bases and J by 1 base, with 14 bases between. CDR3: CASSLRGQVTNTEAFF. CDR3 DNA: TGTGCCAGCAGCTTACGGGGGCAGGTGACGAACACTGAAGCTTTCTTT. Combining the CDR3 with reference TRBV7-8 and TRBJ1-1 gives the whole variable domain GAGVSQSPRYKVAKRGQDVALRCDPISGHVSLFWYQQALGQGPEFLTYFQNEAQLDKSGLPSDRFFAERPEGSVSTLKIQRTQQEDSAVYLCASSLRGQVTNTEAFFGQGTRLTVV.